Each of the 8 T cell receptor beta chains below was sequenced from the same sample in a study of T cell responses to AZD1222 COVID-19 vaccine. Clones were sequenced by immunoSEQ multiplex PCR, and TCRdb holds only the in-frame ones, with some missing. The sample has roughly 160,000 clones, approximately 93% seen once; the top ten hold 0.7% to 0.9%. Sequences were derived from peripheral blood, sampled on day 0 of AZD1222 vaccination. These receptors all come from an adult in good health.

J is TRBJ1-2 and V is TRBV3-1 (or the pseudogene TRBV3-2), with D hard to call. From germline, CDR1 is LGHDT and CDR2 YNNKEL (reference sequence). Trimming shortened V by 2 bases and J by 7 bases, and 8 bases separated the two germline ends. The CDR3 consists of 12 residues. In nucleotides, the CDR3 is TGTGCCAGCAGCCAATCGGATGCTGGCTACACCTTC. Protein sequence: CASSQSDAGYTF.

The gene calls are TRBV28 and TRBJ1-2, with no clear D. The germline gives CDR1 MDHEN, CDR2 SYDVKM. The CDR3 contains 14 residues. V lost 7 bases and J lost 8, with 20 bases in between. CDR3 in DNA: TGTGCCAGCACCCAACCCGGCGGGGTACTAGGCTACACCTTC. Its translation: CASTQPGGVLGYTF.

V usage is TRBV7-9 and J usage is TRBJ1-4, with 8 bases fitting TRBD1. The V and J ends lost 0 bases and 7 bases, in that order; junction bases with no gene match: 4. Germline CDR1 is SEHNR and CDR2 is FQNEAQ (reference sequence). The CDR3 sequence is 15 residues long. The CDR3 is CASSLAGTGSEKLFF. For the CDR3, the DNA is TGTGCCAGCAGCTTAGCCGGGACAGGTAGTGAAAAACTGTTTTTT.

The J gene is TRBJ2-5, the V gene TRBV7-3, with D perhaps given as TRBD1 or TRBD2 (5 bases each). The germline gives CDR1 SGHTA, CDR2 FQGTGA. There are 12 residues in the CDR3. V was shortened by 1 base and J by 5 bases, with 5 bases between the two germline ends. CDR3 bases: TGTGCCAGCAGCTTAAGGGGGGAGACCCAGTACTTC. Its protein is CASSLRGETQYF.

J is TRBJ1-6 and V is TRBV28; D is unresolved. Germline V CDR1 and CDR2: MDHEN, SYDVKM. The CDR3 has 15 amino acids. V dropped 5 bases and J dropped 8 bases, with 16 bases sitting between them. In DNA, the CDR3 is TGTGCCAGCAGTCCCCATTCGATACTGGATTCACCCCTCCACTTT. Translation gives CASSPHSILDSPLHF.

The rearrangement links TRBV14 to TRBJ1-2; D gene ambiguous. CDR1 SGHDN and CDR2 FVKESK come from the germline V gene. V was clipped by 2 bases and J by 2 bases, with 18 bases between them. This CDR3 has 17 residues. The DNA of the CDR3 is TGTGCCAGCAGCCAAAACCTCCTTGAGGGAAGGAACTATGGCTACACCTTC. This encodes CASSQNLLEGRNYGYTF. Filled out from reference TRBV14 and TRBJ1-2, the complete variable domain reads EAGVTQFPSHSVIEKGQTVTLRCDPISGHDNLYWYRRVMGKEIKFLLHFVKESKQDESGMPNNRFLAERTGGTYSTLKVQPAELEDSGVYFCASSQNLLEGRNYGYTFGSGTRLTVV.

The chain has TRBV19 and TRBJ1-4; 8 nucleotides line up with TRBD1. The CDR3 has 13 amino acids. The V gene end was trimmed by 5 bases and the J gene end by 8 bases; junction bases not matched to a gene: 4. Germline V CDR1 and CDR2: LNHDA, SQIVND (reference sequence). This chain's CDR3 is CASSWTGREKLFF. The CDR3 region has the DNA TGTGCCAGTAGTTGGACAGGGCGAGAAAAACTGTTTTTT.

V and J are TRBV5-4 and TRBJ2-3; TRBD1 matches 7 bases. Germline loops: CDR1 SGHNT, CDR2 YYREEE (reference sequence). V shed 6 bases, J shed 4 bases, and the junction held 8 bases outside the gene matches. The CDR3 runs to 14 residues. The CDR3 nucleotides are TGTGCCAGCACCGACAGGGCCGGACCAGATACGCAGTATTTT. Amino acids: CASTDRAGPDTQYF.